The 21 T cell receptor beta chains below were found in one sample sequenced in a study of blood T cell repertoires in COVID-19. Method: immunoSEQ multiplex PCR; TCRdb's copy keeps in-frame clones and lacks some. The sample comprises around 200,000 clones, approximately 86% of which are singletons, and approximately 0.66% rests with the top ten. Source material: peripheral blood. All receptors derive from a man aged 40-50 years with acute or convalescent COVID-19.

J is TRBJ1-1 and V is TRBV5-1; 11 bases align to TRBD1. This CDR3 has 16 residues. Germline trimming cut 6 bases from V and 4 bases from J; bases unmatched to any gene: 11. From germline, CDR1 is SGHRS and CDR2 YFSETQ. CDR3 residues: CASNPRAGQGATEAFF. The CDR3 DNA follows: TGCGCCAGCAACCCACGGGCCGGACAGGGGGCCACTGAAGCTTTCTTT.

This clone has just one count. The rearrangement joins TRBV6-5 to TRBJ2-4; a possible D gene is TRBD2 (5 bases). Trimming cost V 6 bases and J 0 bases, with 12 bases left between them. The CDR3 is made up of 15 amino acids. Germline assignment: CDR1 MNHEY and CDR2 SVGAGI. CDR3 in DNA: TGTGCCAGCAGCTCCGACGGGATAGCCAAAAACATTCAGTACTTC. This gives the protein CASSSDGIAKNIQYF.

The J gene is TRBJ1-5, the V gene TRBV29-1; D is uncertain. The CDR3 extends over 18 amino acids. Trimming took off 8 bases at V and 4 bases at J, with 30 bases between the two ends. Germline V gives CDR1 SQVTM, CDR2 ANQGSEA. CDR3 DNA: TGCAGCTATCGGGGTGGGAGTGAGGGCGATAGCCTTAATCAGCCCCAGCATTTT. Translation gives CSYRGGSEGDSLNQPQHF.

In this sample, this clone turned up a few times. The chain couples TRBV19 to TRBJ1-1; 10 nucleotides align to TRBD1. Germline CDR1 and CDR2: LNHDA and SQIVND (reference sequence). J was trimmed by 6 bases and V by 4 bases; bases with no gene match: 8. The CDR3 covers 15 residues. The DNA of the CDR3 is TGTGCCAGTAGTAAGGGGACAGGGGTGGGCGCTGAAGCTTTCTTT. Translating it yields CASSKGTGVGAEAFF.

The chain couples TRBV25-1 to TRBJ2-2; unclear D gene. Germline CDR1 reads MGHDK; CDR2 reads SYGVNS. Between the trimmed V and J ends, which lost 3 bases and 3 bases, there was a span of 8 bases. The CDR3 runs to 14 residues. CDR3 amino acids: CASSEAGYTGELFF. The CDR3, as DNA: TGTGCCAGCAGTGAGGCTGGTTACACCGGGGAGCTGTTTTTT.

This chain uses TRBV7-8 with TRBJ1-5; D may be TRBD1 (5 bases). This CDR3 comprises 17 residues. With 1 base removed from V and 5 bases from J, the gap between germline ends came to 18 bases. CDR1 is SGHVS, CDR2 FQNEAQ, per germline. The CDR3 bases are TGTGCCAGCAGCTTAGGACCTGGGCAGGGAGGCGATCAGCCCCAGCATTTT. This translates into CASSLGPGQGGDQPQHF.

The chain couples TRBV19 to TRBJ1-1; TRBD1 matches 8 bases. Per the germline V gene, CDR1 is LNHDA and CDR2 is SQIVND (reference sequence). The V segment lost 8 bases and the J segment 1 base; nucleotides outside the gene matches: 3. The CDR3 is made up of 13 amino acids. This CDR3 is CASADRGNTEAFF. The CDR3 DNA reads TGTGCCAGTGCAGACAGGGGGAACACTGAAGCTTTCTTT.

The CDR3 DNA follows: TGTGCCAGCAGCTTAGGTCGTGACAGGGTGATAGAGACCCAGTACTTC. This sequence encodes CASSLGRDRVIETQYF. The rearrangement uses TRBV11-3 and TRBJ2-5, with TRBD1 matching 7 bases. There are 16 residues in the CDR3. From germline, CDR1 is SGHNT and CDR2 YENEEA. V was pared by 1 base and J by 4 bases, with 9 bases of the junction left unmatched.

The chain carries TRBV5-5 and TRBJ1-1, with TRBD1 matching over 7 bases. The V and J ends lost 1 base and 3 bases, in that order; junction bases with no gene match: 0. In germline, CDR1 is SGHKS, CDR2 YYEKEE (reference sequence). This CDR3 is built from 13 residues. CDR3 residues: CASSLQGDTEAFF. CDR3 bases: TGTGCCAGCAGCTTGCAGGGGGACACTGAAGCTTTCTTT.

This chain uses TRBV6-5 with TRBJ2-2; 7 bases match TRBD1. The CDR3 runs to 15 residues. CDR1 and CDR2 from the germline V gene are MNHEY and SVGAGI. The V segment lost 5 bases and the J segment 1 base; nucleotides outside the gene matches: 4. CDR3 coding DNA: TGTGCCAGCAGTCGACAGGGCTGGAACACCGGGGAGCTGTTTTTT. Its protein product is CASSRQGWNTGELFF.

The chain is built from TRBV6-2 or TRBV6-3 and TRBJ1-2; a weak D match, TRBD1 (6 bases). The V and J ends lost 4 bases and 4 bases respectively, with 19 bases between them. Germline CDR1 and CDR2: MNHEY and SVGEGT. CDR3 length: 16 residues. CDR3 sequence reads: CASSSLGQPRLYGYTF. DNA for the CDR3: TGTGCCAGCAGTTCCCTCGGACAGCCCCGTCTCTATGGCTACACCTTC.

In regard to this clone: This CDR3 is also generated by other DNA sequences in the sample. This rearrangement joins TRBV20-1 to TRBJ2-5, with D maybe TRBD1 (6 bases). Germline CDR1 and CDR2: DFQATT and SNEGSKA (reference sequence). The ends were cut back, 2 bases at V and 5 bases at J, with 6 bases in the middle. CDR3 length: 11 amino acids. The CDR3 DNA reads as TGCAGTGCTAGACAGGGGGAGACCCAGTACTTC. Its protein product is CSARQGETQYF.

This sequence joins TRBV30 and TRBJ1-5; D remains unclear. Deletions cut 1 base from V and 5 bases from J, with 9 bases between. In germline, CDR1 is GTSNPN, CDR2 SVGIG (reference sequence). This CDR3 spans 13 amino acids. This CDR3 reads CAWSAGSYQPQHF. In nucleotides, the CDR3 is TGTGCCTGGAGTGCGGGATCGTATCAGCCCCAGCATTTT.

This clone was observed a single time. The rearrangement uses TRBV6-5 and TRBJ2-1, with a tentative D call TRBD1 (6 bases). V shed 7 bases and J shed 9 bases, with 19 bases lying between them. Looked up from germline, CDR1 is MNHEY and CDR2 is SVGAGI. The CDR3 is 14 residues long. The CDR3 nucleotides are TGTGCCAGCACCTTATCCAGGGGCGCCGGTGAGCAGTTCTTC. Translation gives CASTLSRGAGEQFF.

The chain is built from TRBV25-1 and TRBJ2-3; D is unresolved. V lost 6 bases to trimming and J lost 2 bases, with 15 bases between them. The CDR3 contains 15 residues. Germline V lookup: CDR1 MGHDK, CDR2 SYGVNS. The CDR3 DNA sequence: TGTGCCAGCAGCTTTAGACTGATTTCCACAGATACGCAGTATTTT. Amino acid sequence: CASSFRLISTDTQYF.

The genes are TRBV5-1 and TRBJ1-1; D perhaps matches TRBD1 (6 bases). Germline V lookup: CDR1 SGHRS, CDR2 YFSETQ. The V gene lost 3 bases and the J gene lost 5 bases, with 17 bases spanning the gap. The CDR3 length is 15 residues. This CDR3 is CASSYLQGFVTEAFF. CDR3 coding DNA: TGCGCCAGCAGCTACCTACAGGGTTTTGTGACTGAAGCTTTCTTT.

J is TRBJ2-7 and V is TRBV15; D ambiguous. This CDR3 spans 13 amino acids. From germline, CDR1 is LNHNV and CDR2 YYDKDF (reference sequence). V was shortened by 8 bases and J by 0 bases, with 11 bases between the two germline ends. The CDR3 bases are TGTGCCACCGGCGGCGGCACCTCCTACGAGCAGTACTTC. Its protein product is CATGGGTSYEQYF.

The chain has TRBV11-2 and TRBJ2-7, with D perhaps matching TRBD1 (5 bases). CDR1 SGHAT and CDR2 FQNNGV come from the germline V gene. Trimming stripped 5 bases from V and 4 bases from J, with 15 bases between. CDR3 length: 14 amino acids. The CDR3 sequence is CASSLGDRAYEQYF. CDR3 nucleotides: TGTGCCAGCAGCCTGGGCGACAGAGCATACGAGCAGTACTTC.

In DNA form, the CDR3 reads TGTGCCACCAGTGATTTCAATCGACAGGGTACAGATACGCAGTATTTT. It is translated as CATSDFNRQGTDTQYF. This chain joins TRBV24-1 and TRBJ2-3, with TRBD1 matching 7 bases. With V trimmed by 1 base and J by 3 bases, 6 bases remained unmatched. Germline CDR1 and CDR2: KGHDR and SFDVKD. The CDR3 totals 16 residues.

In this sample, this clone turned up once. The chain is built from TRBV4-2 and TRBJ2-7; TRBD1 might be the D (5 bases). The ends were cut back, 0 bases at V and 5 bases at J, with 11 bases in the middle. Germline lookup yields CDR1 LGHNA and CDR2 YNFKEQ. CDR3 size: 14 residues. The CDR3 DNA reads TGTGCCAGCAGCCAAGACAGGGTAACCAACGAGCAGTACTTC. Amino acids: CASSQDRVTNEQYF.

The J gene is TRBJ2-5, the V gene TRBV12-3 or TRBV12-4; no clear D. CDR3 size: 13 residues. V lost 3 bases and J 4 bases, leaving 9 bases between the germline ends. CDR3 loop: CASSLAARETQYF. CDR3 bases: TGTGCCAGCAGTTTGGCTGCACGAGAGACCCAGTACTTC.